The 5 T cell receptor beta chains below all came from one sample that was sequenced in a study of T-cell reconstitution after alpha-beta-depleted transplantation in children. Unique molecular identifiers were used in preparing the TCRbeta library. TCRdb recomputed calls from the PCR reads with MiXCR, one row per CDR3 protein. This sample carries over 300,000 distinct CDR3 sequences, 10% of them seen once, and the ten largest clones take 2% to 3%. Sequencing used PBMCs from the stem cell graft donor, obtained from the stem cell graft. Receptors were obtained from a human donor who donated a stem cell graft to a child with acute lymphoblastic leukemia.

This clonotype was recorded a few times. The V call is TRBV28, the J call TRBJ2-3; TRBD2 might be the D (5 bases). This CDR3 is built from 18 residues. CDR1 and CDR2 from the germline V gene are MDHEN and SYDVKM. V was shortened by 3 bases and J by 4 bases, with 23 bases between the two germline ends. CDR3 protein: CASSFLDTGMFRADTQYF. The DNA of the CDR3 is TGTGCCAGCAGTTTTTTGGATACGGGGATGTTTCGTGCAGATACGCAGTATTTT.

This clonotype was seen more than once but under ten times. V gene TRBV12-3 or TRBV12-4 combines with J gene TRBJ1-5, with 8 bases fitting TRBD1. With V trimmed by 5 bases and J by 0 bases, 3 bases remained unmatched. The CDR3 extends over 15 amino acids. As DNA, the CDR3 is TGTGCCAGCAGTGGGACAGGCTTTAGCAATCAGCCCCAGCATTTT. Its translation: CASSGTGFSNQPQHF.

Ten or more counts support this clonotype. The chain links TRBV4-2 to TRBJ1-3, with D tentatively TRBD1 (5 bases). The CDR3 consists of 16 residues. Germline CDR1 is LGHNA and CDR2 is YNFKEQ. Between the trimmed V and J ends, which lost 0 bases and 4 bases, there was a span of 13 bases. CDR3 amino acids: CASSQELGVYGNTIYF. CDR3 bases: TGTGCCAGCAGCCAAGAGCTGGGGGTATACGGAAACACCATATATTTT.

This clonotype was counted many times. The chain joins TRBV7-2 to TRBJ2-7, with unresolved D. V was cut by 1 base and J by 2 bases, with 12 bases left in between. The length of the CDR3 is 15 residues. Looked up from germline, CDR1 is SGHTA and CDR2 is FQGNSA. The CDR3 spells CASSLEWRSTYEQYF. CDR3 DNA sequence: TGTGCCAGCAGCTTAGAGTGGCGGTCGACCTACGAGCAGTACTTC.

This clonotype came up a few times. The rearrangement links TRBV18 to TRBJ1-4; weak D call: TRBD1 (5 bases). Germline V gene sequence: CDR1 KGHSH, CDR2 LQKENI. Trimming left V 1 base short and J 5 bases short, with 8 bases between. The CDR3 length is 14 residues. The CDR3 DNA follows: TGTGCCAGCTCACCACAGCGGGGGAATGAAAAACTGTTTTTT. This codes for CASSPQRGNEKLFF.